The 10 T cell receptor beta chains in this list originate from one sample, sequenced in a study of T cells in Graves' hyperthyroidism and ophthalmopathy. What was amplified from RNA transcripts were TCR beta CDR3 regions. During a first-round RT-PCR of the TCR CDR3, the HTBI primer set was used. One entry per CDR3 protein, called by TCRdb with MiXCR from the multiplex PCR reads. The data show some 800,000 distinct CDR3 sequences, roughly 37% seen once. Sequenced sample: blood. These receptors originate from a man younger than 35 with Graves' hyperthyroidism.

J is TRBJ2-5 and V is TRBV12-3 or TRBV12-4; perhaps TRBD2 as D (6 bases). The V gene lost 5 bases and the J gene lost 6 bases, with 19 bases spanning the gap. This CDR3 region has 15 residues. The CDR3 spells CASSPRGGVKKTQYF. In DNA form, the CDR3 reads TGTGCCAGCAGTCCCCGTGGAGGGGTTAAGAAGACCCAGTACTTC.

Of note for this clonotype: A junction end diverges from the germline sequence, so it may reflect a read error. The rearrangement uses TRBV12-3 or TRBV12-4 and TRBJ2-7; the D is unclear. The CDR3 runs 11 residues. For the CDR3, the DNA is TGTGCCGGCAGTCCCAACTACGAGCAGTACTTC. Translated: CAGSPNYEQYF.

The chain joins TRBV7-8 to TRBJ1-3, with D possibly being TRBD1 (6 bases). Germline V gene data show CDR1 as SGHVS and CDR2 as FQNEAQ. This CDR3 spans 16 amino acids. Trimming left V 5 bases short and J 0 bases short, with 14 bases between. This CDR3 reads CASSVPGHYSGNTIYF. DNA for the CDR3: TGTGCCAGCAGCGTCCCGGGACATTACTCTGGAAACACCATATATTTT.

The chain employs TRBV7-3 and TRBJ1-1, with a weak D call TRBD1 (6 bases). Trimming removed 5 bases at V and 9 bases at J, with 25 bases between. From germline, CDR1 is SGHTA and CDR2 FQGTGA. This CDR3 is built from 16 residues. CDR3 amino acids: CASSQHPGEALGKAFF. The CDR3 DNA follows: TGTGCCAGCAGCCAACATCCAGGGGAGGCTCTCGGTAAAGCTTTCTTT.

This clonotype has just a few counts. The rearrangement uses TRBV9 and TRBJ2-7, with D perhaps TRBD2 (5 bases). The CDR3 totals 13 residues. Trimming left V 4 bases short and J 7 bases short, with 15 bases between. Looked up from germline, CDR1 is SGDLS and CDR2 is YYNGEE. For the CDR3, the DNA is TGTGCCAGCAGCACCCCAGGACTGGGGGAGCAGTACTTC. It encodes CASSTPGLGEQYF. Filled out from reference TRBV9 and TRBJ2-7, the complete variable domain reads DSGVTQTPKHLITATGQRVTLRCSPRSGDLSVYWYQQSLDQGLQFLIQYYNGEERAKGNILERFSAQQFPDLHSELNLSSLELGDSALYFCASSTPGLGEQYFGPGTRLTVT.

The genes are TRBV19 and TRBJ1-5; D ambiguous. There are 15 residues in the CDR3. V was shortened by 3 bases and J by 6 bases, with 15 bases between the two germline ends. Germline V CDR1 and CDR2: LNHDA, SQIVND (reference sequence). The CDR3 region is CASSISGYRSQPQHF. CDR3 coding DNA: TGTGCCAGTAGTATCTCAGGCTATAGAAGTCAGCCCCAGCATTTT.

The chain joins TRBV6-5 to TRBJ1-1, with D possibly TRBD1 on 5 matching bases. The CDR3 contains 13 residues. CDR1 is MNHEY and CDR2 is SVGAGI in the germline V gene. V was pared by 6 bases and J by 11 bases, with 19 bases between. The CDR3 bases are TGTGCCAGCAGAGACCGGGCCTCGAGGGGCGCTTTCTTT. Its protein is CASRDRASRGAFF.

This clonotype has ten or more counts. The gene calls are TRBV9 and TRBJ1-2; no firm D call. Trimming stripped 3 bases from V and 4 bases from J, with 19 bases between. This CDR3 region has 16 residues. Germline assignment: CDR1 SGDLS and CDR2 YYNGEE. The CDR3 loop reads CASSDRREGPRYGYTF. CDR3 DNA sequence: TGTGCCAGCAGCGATAGACGCGAGGGTCCCCGCTATGGCTACACCTTC.

At least ten counts were recorded for this clonotype. The chain carries TRBV20-1 and TRBJ1-1; D might be TRBD1 (6 bases). V dropped 4 bases and J dropped 1 base, with 10 bases sitting between them. The CDR3 runs to 13 residues. Per germline, CDR1 DFQATT and CDR2 SNEGSKA (reference sequence). The CDR3 sequence: CSATRDTNTEAFF. CDR3 nucleotides: TGCAGTGCTACTCGGGACACGAACACTGAAGCTTTCTTT.

This chain joins TRBV20-1 and TRBJ2-5; 13 bases match TRBD2. V shed 3 bases and J 5 bases; nucleotides not matched to a gene: 9. This CDR3 region has 16 residues. Germline V gene data show CDR1 as DFQATT and CDR2 as SNEGSKA (reference sequence). CDR3 nucleotide sequence: TGCAGTGCTAGTACCGGGACTAGCGGGGAAGGGGAGACCCAGTACTTC. It is translated as CSASTGTSGEGETQYF.